This T cell receptor beta chain was sequenced in a study of T cells after yellow fever vaccination. The CDR3 has 13 residues. The V and J ends lost 0 bases and 8 bases respectively, with 7 bases between them. Per the germline V gene, CDR1 is MNHEY and CDR2 is SVGAGI. Generation of TCR cDNA used 5'RACE template switching (which added a universal primer site and UMIs). TCRdb reprocessed the 5' RACE reads via MiXCR and lists one record per CDR3 protein. The table lists under 500,000 distinct CDR3 sequences, about 17% of them singletons. This clonotype was obtained from a man between 18 and 35 years old who received the YFV17D yellow fever vaccine. The genes are TRBV6-5 and TRBJ2-2; no definite D call. Source: PBMCs, taken before the yellow fever booster vaccination. CDR3 loop: CASSYSVAGELFF. CDR3 nucleotide sequence: TGTGCCAGCAGTTACTCCGTAGCTGGGGAGCTGTTTTTT.